Listed here are 13 T cell receptor beta chains from one sample, sequenced in a study of OX40 agonist ivuxolimab in advanced cancers. The library was built by means of the immunoSEQ multiplex PCR assay. This is the immuneACCESS table as TCRdb keeps it, with only in-frame sequences that have V and J called. A part of the clones is gone; compared with another copy, unresolved V genes explain less than half, and the rest is unexplained. A total of tens of thousands of clones appear in this sample, 85% to 90% of them only once. The biggest ten clones account for approximately 6.5% of the sample. Sequencing used CD4+ or CD8+ T cells sorted from blood, obtained in a trial of the OX40 agonist ivuxolimab. Receptors originate from an adult with an advanced solid tumor such as melanoma, head and neck, liver or kidney cancer.

The chain joins TRBV18 to TRBJ1-4; D is unresolved. This CDR3 region has 14 residues. Germline lookup yields CDR1 KGHSH and CDR2 LQKENI. V shed 6 bases and J shed 0 bases, with 8 bases lying between them. DNA for the CDR3: TGTGCCAGCTCCCGCGGTACAACTAATGAAAAACTGTTTTTT. Its translation is CASSRGTTNEKLFF.

Only a few counts were recorded for this clone. This chain links TRBV30 with TRBJ1-1; D perhaps matches TRBD1 (6 bases). The CDR3 totals 16 residues. V was cut by 3 bases and J by 1 base, with 18 bases left in between. CDR1 is GTSNPN, CDR2 SVGIG, per germline (reference sequence). CDR3 in amino acids: CAWSGGEGGQNTEAFF. CDR3 DNA: TGTGCCTGGAGCGGAGGGGAAGGGGGTCAGAACACTGAAGCTTTCTTT.

The gene calls are TRBV6-5 and TRBJ2-3; 10 bases fit TRBD2. This CDR3 is 15 amino acids long. After removal of 6 bases from V and 1 base from J, the junction contained 4 bases not matched to a gene. Germline values: CDR1 MNHEY, CDR2 SVGAGI. The CDR3 DNA follows: TGTGCCAGCAGGCGGGGGACTAGCGGCACAGATACGCAGTATTTT. The encoded protein is CASRRGTSGTDTQYF.

The chain joins TRBV2 to TRBJ1-1; 8 bases fit TRBD1. Trimming removed 6 bases from V and 8 bases from J; junction bases left unmatched: 2. The CDR3 covers 11 residues. Germline assignment: CDR1 SNHLY and CDR2 FYNNEI. The CDR3 sequence is CASRTGAEAFF. DNA of the CDR3: TGTGCCAGCAGGACAGGGGCGGAAGCTTTCTTT.

The count of this clone is one. In DNA form, the CDR3 reads TGCAGTGCTAGAGCCGGGGGGGGCTACACCTTC. Its translation: CSARAGGGYTF. The rearrangement links TRBV20-1 to TRBJ1-2, with D possibly TRBD1 on 5 matching bases. Germline V CDR1 and CDR2: DFQATT, SNEGSKA (reference sequence). V was cut by 1 base and J by 8 bases, with 8 bases left in between. The CDR3 is 11 amino acids.

The chain has TRBV27 and TRBJ1-1; possibly TRBD1 for D (6 bases). The V gene's germline CDR1 is MNHEY and CDR2 SMNVEV (reference sequence). Trimming stripped 3 bases from V and 7 bases from J, with 15 bases between. The CDR3 contains 14 residues. The CDR3 region is CASSFGGQRGEAFF. In DNA form, the CDR3 reads TGTGCCAGCAGTTTTGGGGGGCAGAGGGGTGAAGCTTTCTTT.

The rearrangement links TRBV6-8 to TRBJ2-7; D might be TRBD2 (5 bases). The V and J ends lost 11 bases and 2 bases respectively, with 16 bases between them. This CDR3 is built from 13 residues. The germline CDR1 and CDR2 sequences are MNHGY and SAAAGT. The DNA of the CDR3 is TGTGCCGAAAAGGGAGCGGAGACCTACGAGCAGTACTTC. Translation: CAEKGAETYEQYF.

The J gene is TRBJ2-3, the V gene TRBV29-1; 8 positions agree with TRBD1. The CDR3 is 15 amino acids. V shed 3 bases and J 2 bases; nucleotides not matched to a gene: 7. Germline V CDR1 and CDR2: SQVTM, ANQGSEA. The CDR3 is CSVEPRTGPTDTQYF. The CDR3 region has the DNA TGCAGCGTTGAGCCCCGGACAGGGCCCACAGATACGCAGTATTTT.

This clone is a singleton in its sample. This sequence joins TRBV4-2 and TRBJ2-5; 9 bases agree with TRBD2. The end of the DNA aligns better with TRBJ2-7, so the J call may be wrong. The CDR3 length is 16 residues. The germline V gene has CDR1 LGHNA and CDR2 YNFKEQ. The CDR3 DNA sequence: TGTGCCAGCAGCCAAGATACGGCTAGCGGGGTCTACGAGCAGTACTTC. It encodes CASSQDTASGVYEQYF.

The chain is built from TRBV19 and TRBJ1-5; TRBD1 aligns across 9 bases. In germline, CDR1 is LNHDA, CDR2 SQIVND (reference sequence). The CDR3 runs 16 residues. The J segment lost 3 bases and the V segment lost 7 bases, leaving 10 bases of the junction unmatched. CDR3 sequence: CASMGPGQGLNQPQHF. The CDR3 bases are TGTGCCAGTATGGGGCCGGGACAGGGCCTCAATCAGCCCCAGCATTTT.

This rearrangement joins TRBV21-1 to TRBJ2-7. TRBV21-1 is designated a pseudogene. CDR3 length: 11 amino acids. Here the CDR3 reads CASSKTDGQYF. The CDR3 DNA follows: TGTGCCAGCAGCAAAACCGACGGGCAGTACTTC.

This clone was picked up a small number of times. The chain links TRBV7-9 to TRBJ2-3; tentatively, D is TRBD1 or TRBD2 (7 bases each). The germline V and J ends were trimmed by 4 bases and 14 bases, with 16 bases remaining between them. This CDR3 has 12 residues. Germline assignment: CDR1 SEHNR and CDR2 FQNEAQ (reference sequence). The CDR3 region has the DNA TGTGCCAGCAGCTCCCAGGGGGGGAAATCGTATTTT. Protein sequence: CASSSQGGKSYF.

This clone appeared a few times. The chain links TRBV7-6 to TRBJ1-2; 10 nucleotides align to TRBD1. Germline CDR1 and CDR2: SGHVS and FNYEAQ. V shed 4 bases, J shed 4 bases, and the junction held 6 bases outside the gene matches. CDR3 length: 15 residues. The CDR3 is CASSSGQGDAYGYTF. DNA for the CDR3: TGTGCCAGCAGCTCTGGACAGGGGGACGCCTATGGCTACACCTTC.